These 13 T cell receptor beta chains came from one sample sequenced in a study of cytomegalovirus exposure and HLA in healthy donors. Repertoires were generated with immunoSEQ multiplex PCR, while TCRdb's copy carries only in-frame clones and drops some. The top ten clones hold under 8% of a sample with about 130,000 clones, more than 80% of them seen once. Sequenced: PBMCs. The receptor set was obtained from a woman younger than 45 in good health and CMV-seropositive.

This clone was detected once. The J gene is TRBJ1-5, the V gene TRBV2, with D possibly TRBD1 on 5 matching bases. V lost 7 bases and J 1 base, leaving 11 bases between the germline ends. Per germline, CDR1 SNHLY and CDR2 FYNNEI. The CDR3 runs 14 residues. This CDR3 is CASNGQGSNQPQHF. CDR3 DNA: TGTGCCAGCAATGGGCAGGGCAGCAATCAGCCCCAGCATTTT.

CDR3 in amino acids: CASSPGTGAKTQYF. The CDR3 bases are TGTGCCAGCTCACCCGGGACAGGGGCAAAGACCCAGTACTTC. The gene calls are TRBV18 and TRBJ2-5; 10 bases align to TRBD1. This CDR3 spans 14 amino acids. With V trimmed by 3 bases and J by 6 bases, 4 bases remained unmatched. Germline lookup yields CDR1 KGHSH and CDR2 LQKENI.

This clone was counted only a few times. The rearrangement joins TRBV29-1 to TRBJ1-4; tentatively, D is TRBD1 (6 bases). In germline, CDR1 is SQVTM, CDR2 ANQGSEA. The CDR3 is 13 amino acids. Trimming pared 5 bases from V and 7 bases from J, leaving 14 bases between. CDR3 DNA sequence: TGCAGCGTTCGTACAGGGTGGGGTGAAAAACTGTTTTTT. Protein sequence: CSVRTGWGEKLFF.

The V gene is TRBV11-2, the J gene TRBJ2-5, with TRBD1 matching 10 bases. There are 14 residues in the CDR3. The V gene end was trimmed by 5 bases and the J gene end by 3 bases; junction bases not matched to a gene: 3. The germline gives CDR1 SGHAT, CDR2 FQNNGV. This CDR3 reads CASSPGTGEETQYF. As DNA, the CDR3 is TGTGCCAGCAGCCCGGGGACAGGGGAAGAGACCCAGTACTTC.

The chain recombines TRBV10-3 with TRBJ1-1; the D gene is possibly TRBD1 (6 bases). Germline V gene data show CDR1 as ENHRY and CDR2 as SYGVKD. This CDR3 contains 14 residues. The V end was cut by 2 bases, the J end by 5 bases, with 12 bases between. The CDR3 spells CAISEPGGRTEAFF. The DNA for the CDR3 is TGTGCCATCAGTGAGCCCGGGGGGCGGACTGAAGCTTTCTTT.

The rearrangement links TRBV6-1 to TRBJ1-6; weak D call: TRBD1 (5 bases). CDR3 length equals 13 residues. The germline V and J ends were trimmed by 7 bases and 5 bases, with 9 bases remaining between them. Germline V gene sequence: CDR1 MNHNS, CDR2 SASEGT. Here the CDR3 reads CASKNRNNSPLHF. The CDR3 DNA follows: TGTGCCAGCAAAAACAGGAATAATTCACCCCTCCACTTT.

The DNA of the CDR3 is TGCGCCAGCAGCGTGACTGGACAGGGGTCGCAAGAGCAGTACTTC. Protein: CASSVTGQGSQEQYF. The V call is TRBV5-1, the J call TRBJ2-7, with 9 positions matching TRBD1. The CDR3 extends over 15 amino acids. The germline V gene has CDR1 SGHRS and CDR2 YFSETQ. V was pared by 4 bases and J by 7 bases, with 12 bases of the junction left unmatched.

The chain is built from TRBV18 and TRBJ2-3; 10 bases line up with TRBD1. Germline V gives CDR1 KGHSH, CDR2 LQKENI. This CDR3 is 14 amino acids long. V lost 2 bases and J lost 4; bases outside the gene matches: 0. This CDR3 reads CASSPDRGPDTQYF. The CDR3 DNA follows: TGTGCCAGCTCACCAGACAGGGGGCCAGATACGCAGTATTTT.

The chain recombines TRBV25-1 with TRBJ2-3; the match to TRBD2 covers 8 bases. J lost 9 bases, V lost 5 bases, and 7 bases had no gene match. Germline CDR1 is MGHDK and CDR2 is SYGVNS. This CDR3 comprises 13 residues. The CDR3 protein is CASSPLAGRTQYF. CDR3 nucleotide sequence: TGTGCCAGCAGTCCCTTAGCGGGGAGGACGCAGTATTTT.

CDR3 DNA sequence: TGTGCCAGCAGCTACCAAGTGGGGAGTGAGCAGTACTTC. Its translation is CASSYQVGSEQYF. The rearrangement joins TRBV11-2 to TRBJ2-7; possible D gene TRBD2, 5 bases. Trimming shortened V by 4 bases and J by 7 bases, and 14 bases separated the two germline ends. Germline lookup yields CDR1 SGHAT and CDR2 FQNNGV. This CDR3 region has 13 residues. The full variable domain, in which reference TRBV11-2 and TRBJ2-7 provide the parts outside the CDR3, is EAGVAQSPRYKIIEKRQSVAFWCNPISGHATLYWYQQILGQGPKLLIQFQNNGVVDDSQLPKDRFSAERLKGVDSTLKIQPAKLEDSAVYLCASSYQVGSEQYFGPGTRLTVT.

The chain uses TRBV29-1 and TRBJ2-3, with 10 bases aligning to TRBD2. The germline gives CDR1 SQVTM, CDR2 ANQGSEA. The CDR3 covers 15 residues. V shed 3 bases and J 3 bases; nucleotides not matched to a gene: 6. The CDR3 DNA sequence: TGCAGCGTTGAGGCTAGCGGGAGTTCGACAGATACGCAGTATTTT. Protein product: CSVEASGSSTDTQYF.

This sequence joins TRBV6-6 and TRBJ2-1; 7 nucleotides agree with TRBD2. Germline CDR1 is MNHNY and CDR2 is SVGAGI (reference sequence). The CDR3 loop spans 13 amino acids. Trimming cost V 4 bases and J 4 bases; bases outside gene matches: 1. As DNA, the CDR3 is TGTGCCAGCAGTTCTAGCGGTTACAATGAGCAGTTCTTC. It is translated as CASSSSGYNEQFF.

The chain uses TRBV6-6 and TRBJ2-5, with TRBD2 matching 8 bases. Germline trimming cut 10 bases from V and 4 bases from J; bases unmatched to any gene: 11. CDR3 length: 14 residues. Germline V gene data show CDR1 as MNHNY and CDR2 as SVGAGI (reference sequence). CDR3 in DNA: TGTGCCACCCACGACAGCGGGAGAACAGAGACCCAGTACTTC. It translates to CATHDSGRTETQYF.